The entry below describes one T cell receptor (beta chain). Its antigen is unknown. This entry belongs to a study of shared clonotypes between healthy human individuals. Adult donors, all healthy and HIV-negative, had no recent acute infections or vaccinations. Broader study findings: Richness estimates generally favored naive over memory subsets.

The CDR3 runs 14 residues. Trimming shortened V by 7 bases and J by 6 bases, and 15 bases separated the two germline ends. CDR1 and CDR2 from the germline V gene are SNHLY and FYNNEI. In replicate PCRs of sorted subsets, roughly 200 ng DNA, approximately 32,000 T cell genomes, was used. As processed by the authors: From ImmunoSEQ came sequences covering only the junction and carrying no quality scores, so filtering differed. Clones were read by immunoSEQ multiplex PCR, and TCRdb kept only the in-frame ones, dropping some. V, J and clone size were drawn from that table, and D and trimming were deduced from the DNA. The sample yields about 600,000 clones, roughly 97% seen once.

The sequencing sample was made of naive CD4+ T cells sorted from blood. Subset specified: CD45RA+ positively selected. This sequence was found in a woman in her thirties in good health. The chain uses TRBV2 and TRBJ2-2; D not resolved. The CDR3 coding sequence is TGTGCCAGCATTAAGGACGTCGCGTCCGGGGAGCTGTTTTTT. Encoded protein: CASIKDVASGELFF.